The T cell receptor beta chain described here comes from a study of T cells in localized non-small cell lung cancer. Study results and limitations: Adjacent uninvolved lung had the highest clonality, suggesting focused antigen responses.

As concerns this clone: The antigen is not known.

Some clones are missing from TCRdb's copy, which holds only in-frame ones; the method was immunoSEQ multiplex PCR. The sample carries about 24,000 clones, 70% to 90% recorded once. The sequence derives from a male donor at least 60 years old with stage II squamous cell lung carcinoma. The material was peripheral blood, obtained before any cancer treatment.

CDR3 protein: CASSLGHSTSGYTF. DNA for the CDR3: TGTGCCAGCAGCCTGGGTCACTCCACGAGTGGCTACACCTTC. The genes are TRBV7-2 and TRBJ1-2; D not resolved. Germline CDR1 and CDR2: SGHTA and FQGNSA. Trimming left V 5 bases short and J 7 bases short, with 17 bases between. The CDR3 loop spans 14 amino acids. Drawing the rest from reference TRBV7-2 and TRBJ1-2, the complete variable domain is GAGVSQSPSNKVTEKGKDVELRCDPISGHTALYWYRQSLGQGLEFLIYFQGNSAPDKSGLPSDRFSAERTGGSVSTLTIQRTQQEDSAVYLCASSLGHSTSGYTFGSGTRLTVV.